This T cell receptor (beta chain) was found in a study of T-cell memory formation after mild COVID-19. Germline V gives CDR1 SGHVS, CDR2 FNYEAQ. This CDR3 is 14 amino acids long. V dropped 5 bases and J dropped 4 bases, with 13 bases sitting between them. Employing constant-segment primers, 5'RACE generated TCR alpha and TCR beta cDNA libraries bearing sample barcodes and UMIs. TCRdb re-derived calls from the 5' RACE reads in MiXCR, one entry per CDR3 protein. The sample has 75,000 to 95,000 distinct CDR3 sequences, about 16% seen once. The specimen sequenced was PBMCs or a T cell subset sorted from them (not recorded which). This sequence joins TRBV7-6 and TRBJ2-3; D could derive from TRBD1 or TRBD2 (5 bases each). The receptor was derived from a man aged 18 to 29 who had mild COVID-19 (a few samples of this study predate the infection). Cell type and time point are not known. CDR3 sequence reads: CASSHTRGADTQYF. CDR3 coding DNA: TGTGCCAGCAGCCACACCCGAGGGGCAGATACGCAGTATTTT.